The rows below give T cell receptor beta chains drawn from one sample of a study of T-cell memory formation after mild COVID-19. TCRdb re-called the 5' RACE reads with MiXCR, one entry per CDR3 protein. This table holds 470,000 or so distinct CDR3 sequences, roughly 18% found once. Sequencing was performed on PBMCs or a T cell subset sorted from them (not recorded which). The receptors shown here come from an adult woman who had mild COVID-19 (a few samples of this study predate the infection). Cell type and time point are not known. Each CDR3 is given with its conserved first and last residue. D genes are given only for firm matches. Rows give clone size only sometimes, using once, few, many, or a class for an expanded clone.

- TRBJ2-3 many TRBV12-3/TRBV12-4 TGTGCCAGCAGTTTTGGGGACACAGATACGCAGTATTTT CASSFGDTDTQYF
TRBD2 TRBJ2-7 - TRBV3-1 TGTGCCAGCAGCCCCCGCGGGAGCTCCTACGAGCAGTACTTC CASSPRGSSYEQYF
- TRBJ2-3 - TRBV4-3 TGCGCCAGCAGCCAAGACAGCGCAATCACAGATACGCAGTATTTT CASSQDSAITDTQYF
- TRBJ2-5 - TRBV25-1 TGTGCCAGCAGTGACCCCGGTTCTGAGACCCAGTACTTC CASSDPGSETQYF
- TRBJ1-2 - TRBV2 TGTGCCAGCAGCCTTGCAGTTGAAGCTAACTATGGCTACACCTTC CASSLAVEANYGYTF
TRBD1 TRBJ2-3 - TRBV4-3 TGCGCCAGCAGCCGAGACGGACAGGTCACAGATACGCAGTATTTT CASSRDGQVTDTQYF
- TRBJ1-3 many TRBV29-1 TGCAGCGTTGACCTGGACAGCGCCTCTGGAAACACCATATATTTT CSVDLDSASGNTIYF
TRBD2 TRBJ2-1 many TRBV4-2 TGTGCCAGCAGCCAAGCTAGCGGGGGGGCCAATGAGCAGTTCTTC CASSQASGGANEQFF
TRBD2 TRBJ2-3 few TRBV5-1 TGCGCCAGCAGCTCTAGCGGGGGGATAGATACGCAGTATTTT CASSSSGGIDTQYF
TRBD1 TRBJ1-2 - TRBV7-2 TGTGCCAGCAGCTCTTTGGACAGGAGCAACTATGGCTACACCTTC CASSSLDRSNYGYTF
- TRBJ1-1 few TRBV30 TGTGCCTGGAGTTCCTCCCCGGGACTTCATAGTTACACTGAAGCTTTCTTT CAWSSSPGLHSYTEAFF
- TRBJ2-1 few TRBV30 TGTGCCTGGAGTGCAACTAGCAATGAGCAGTTCTTC CAWSATSNEQFF
- TRBJ2-3 few TRBV21-1 TGTGCCAGCAGCAGATCGTTCGACAGCCCCGTCACAGATACGCAGTATTTT CASSRSFDSPVTDTQYF
- TRBJ2-7 - TRBV11-2 TGTGCCAGCAGCCCCGGTCCTGGGACAAAGTACTTC CASSPGPGTKYF
- TRBJ2-5 - TRBV6-5 TGTGCCAGCAGTTTCTTTCCATCGGAGACCCAGTACTTC CASSFFPSETQYF
- TRBJ1-1 few TRBV6-4 TGTGCCAGCAGTGTTGACACCGATACTGAAGCTTTCTTT CASSVDTDTEAFF
- TRBJ2-1 - TRBV9 TGTGCCAGCAGCGTCATGAACAATGAGCAGTTCTTC CASSVMNNEQFF
TRBD2 TRBJ2-1 - TRBV6-6 TGTGCCAGCATCCAAGGACTAGCGCACAATGAGCAGTTCTTC CASIQGLAHNEQFF
- TRBJ2-2 - TRBV7-2 TGTGCCAGCAGCCAGAGGGCCTGGATCACCGGGGAGCTGTTTTTT CASSQRAWITGELFF
TRBD2 TRBJ2-1 - TRBV29-1 TGCAGCGTCCGACTAGCGGGAGGGTCAAATGAGCAGTTCTTC CSVRLAGGSNEQFF
- TRBJ2-5 many TRBV29-1 TGCAGCGTTCTTATCCCTCGGGGGGCAACGGAGACCCAGTACTTC CSVLIPRGATETQYF
- TRBJ2-2 many TRBV18 TGTGCCAGCTCACCCGACCGGAAAACCGGGGAGCTGTTTTTT CASSPDRKTGELFF
- TRBJ2-1 - TRBV11-2 TGTGCCAGCAGCTTAGATCGTGGGGGCCACTCCTACAATGAGCAGTTCTTC CASSLDRGGHSYNEQFF